One and the same sample provided the 23 T cell receptor beta chains below, sequenced in a study of neurological immune-mediated disorders. One entry per CDR3 protein results from TCRdb running MiXCR on the 5' RACE reads. This table has more than 50,000 distinct CDR3 sequences, about 8% appearing once. Time point indicated: longitudinal time-point 3. Sequenced input: PBMCs. The receptors here all came from a woman aged 40 to 49 in good health.

In this sample, this clonotype turned up a few times. The J gene is TRBJ2-7, the V gene TRBV5-6; the D gene is possibly TRBD1 (6 bases). There are 15 residues in the CDR3. Germline-derived CDR1 and CDR2 are SGHDT and YYEEEE. V lost 3 bases to trimming and J lost 2 bases, with 15 bases between them. The CDR3 sequence is CASSSLGQPTYEQYF. DNA of the CDR3: TGTGCCAGCAGCTCCTTAGGACAGCCAACCTACGAGCAGTACTTC.

This clonotype was seen many times. The chain recombines TRBV10-3 with TRBJ1-4, with unresolved D. CDR1 ENHRY and CDR2 SYGVKD come from the germline V gene. The CDR3 contains 13 residues. Trimming took off 3 bases at V and 8 bases at J, with 10 bases between the two ends. The CDR3 bases are TGTGCCATCAGTGAAATGGAAGGAGAAAAACTGTTTTTT. Translation gives CAISEMEGEKLFF.

This clonotype was counted ten times or more. This sequence joins TRBV7-2 and TRBJ1-1, with D unclear. The length of the CDR3 is 14 residues. The V end was cut by 3 bases, the J end by 1 base, with 9 bases between. CDR1 is SGHTA, CDR2 FQGNSA, per germline. The CDR3 DNA follows: TGTGCCAGCAGCTTCCAAGGGTCGAACACTGAAGCTTTCTTT. Encoded protein: CASSFQGSNTEAFF.

This clonotype was seen many times. This chain uses TRBV6-6 with TRBJ2-1; TRBD2 aligns across 11 bases. Germline CDR1 and CDR2: MNHNY and SVGAGI (reference sequence). J lost 9 bases, V lost 6 bases, and 4 bases had no gene match. The CDR3 loop spans 13 amino acids. CDR3 sequence: CASSTSGGVEQFF. The DNA of the CDR3 is TGTGCCAGCAGCACTAGCGGGGGAGTTGAGCAGTTCTTC.

This clonotype has a count of ten or more. The V and J genes are TRBV5-6 and TRBJ2-7; D possibly corresponds to TRBD1 (5 bases). Trimming removed 2 bases at V and 3 bases at J, with 9 bases between. Germline V gives CDR1 SGHDT, CDR2 YYEEEE. CDR3 length equals 13 residues. The CDR3 DNA follows: TGTGCCAGCAGCTTTAGGGGTGGCTACGAGCAGTACTTC. It codes for CASSFRGGYEQYF.

This clonotype showed up many times. The J gene is TRBJ2-7, the V gene TRBV5-6, with D perhaps given as TRBD1 or TRBD2 (5 bases each). The V end was cut by 2 bases, the J end by 1 base, with 13 bases between. The CDR3 sequence is 15 residues long. Per the germline V gene, CDR1 is SGHDT and CDR2 is YYEEEE. The CDR3 loop reads CASSFRGLLSYEQYF. DNA of the CDR3: TGTGCCAGCAGCTTTCGGGGCCTCCTATCCTACGAGCAGTACTTC.

As regards this clonotype: A read error may be the cause here, since a much bigger clone is one base away. The chain has TRBV20-1 and TRBJ2-1, with D perhaps matching TRBD2 (6 bases). CDR3 size: 12 residues. The germline gives CDR1 DFQATT, CDR2 SNEGSKA (reference sequence). V gave up 1 base and J gave up 10 bases, with 11 bases separating them. The CDR3: CSARGGEYEQFF. Written as DNA, the CDR3 is TGCAGTGCTAGAGGGGGGGAGTACGAGCAGTTCTTC.

This clonotype showed up many times. J is TRBJ2-5 and V is TRBV12-3 or TRBV12-4; maybe TRBD2 (5 bases). V lost 4 bases and J 2 bases, leaving 20 bases between the germline ends. The CDR3 runs to 17 residues. The CDR3 region is CASSYGMGNGVQETQYF. CDR3 DNA: TGTGCCAGCAGTTATGGTATGGGGAACGGGGTTCAAGAGACCCAGTACTTC.

In its sample, this clonotype was seen many times. This chain joins TRBV7-2 and TRBJ2-7; D is ambiguous. Germline CDR1 is SGHTA and CDR2 is FQGNSA. Trimming pared 1 base from V and 5 bases from J, leaving 6 bases between. The CDR3 loop spans 12 amino acids. CDR3: CASSLVGNEQYF. The CDR3 bases are TGTGCCAGCAGCTTAGTTGGTAACGAGCAGTACTTC.

This clonotype was counted ten times or more. CDR3: CASKLTGQETRYTF. DNA of the CDR3: TGTGCCAGCAAACTTACGGGACAGGAAACCCGCTACACCTTC. The chain is built from TRBV6-4 and TRBJ1-2, with 8 bases matching TRBD1. CDR3 length equals 14 residues. In germline, CDR1 is MRHNA, CDR2 SNTAGT. The V gene end was trimmed by 7 bases and the J gene end by 9 bases; junction bases not matched to a gene: 13.

This clonotype appeared many times. The genes are TRBV10-3 and TRBJ1-1, with a possible D match to TRBD1 (6 bases). This CDR3 contains 15 residues. The germline gives CDR1 ENHRY, CDR2 SYGVKD. The V and J ends lost 5 bases and 1 base respectively, with 14 bases between them. The CDR3 DNA is TGTGCCATCAGTCGCTGGGACACCCAGAACACTGAAGCTTTCTTT. It is translated as CAISRWDTQNTEAFF.

This clonotype was observed many times. The V call is TRBV7-8, the J call TRBJ2-5; 12 nucleotides match TRBD1. The CDR3 runs to 15 residues. J lost 5 bases, V lost 4 bases, and 5 bases had no gene match. Germline loops: CDR1 SGHVS, CDR2 FQNEAQ. The CDR3 here is CASSSGQGAWETQYF. CDR3 coding DNA: TGTGCCAGCAGCTCGGGACAGGGGGCATGGGAGACCCAGTACTTC.

There are many counts of this clonotype. This rearrangement joins TRBV14 to TRBJ2-5; D is tentatively TRBD1 or TRBD2 (5 bases each). The CDR3 totals 16 residues. V dropped 8 bases and J dropped 2 bases, with 21 bases sitting between them. Germline lookup yields CDR1 SGHDN and CDR2 FVKESK. CDR3 nucleotides: TGTGCCAGCGGAGCCACAGGTCGGAGCGGACAAGAGACCCAGTACTTC. This gives the protein CASGATGRSGQETQYF. Using reference TRBV14 and TRBJ2-5 for the parts outside the CDR3, the full variable domain is EAGVTQFPSHSVIEKGQTVTLRCDPISGHDNLYWYRRVMGKEIKFLLHFVKESKQDESGMPNNRFLAERTGGTYSTLKVQPAELEDSGVYFCASGATGRSGQETQYFGPGTRLLVL.

This clonotype was seen ten or more times. This chain joins TRBV20-1 and TRBJ2-3; possibly TRBD2 for D (7 bases). CDR1 and CDR2 (germline): DFQATT, SNEGSKA (reference sequence). The V end lost 5 bases, the J end lost 2 bases, and 17 bases lay between the germline ends. The CDR3 has 15 amino acids. The CDR3 coding sequence is TGCAGTGCTCACCTGGGGGGGGGCGTCACAGATACGCAGTATTTT. Residues: CSAHLGGGVTDTQYF.

This clonotype came up many times. J is TRBJ2-5 and V is TRBV4-2, with D perhaps matching TRBD1 or TRBD2 (5 bases each). Trimming pared 4 bases from V and 5 bases from J, leaving 17 bases between. The CDR3 length is 15 residues. CDR1 is LGHNA, CDR2 YNFKEQ, per germline. The CDR3 sequence: CASSPPGRAGETQYF. The CDR3 nucleotides read TGTGCCAGCAGCCCCCCGGGCAGGGCGGGTGAGACCCAGTACTTC.

The table lists this clonotype with many counts. This chain links TRBV6-5 with TRBJ2-3, with D perhaps matching TRBD1 or TRBD2 (5 bases each). The CDR3 extends over 13 amino acids. V dropped 5 bases and J dropped 6 bases, with 12 bases sitting between them. Per the germline V gene, CDR1 is MNHEY and CDR2 is SVGAGI. CDR3 loop: CASSTPGTDTQYF. Here the CDR3 DNA reads TGTGCCAGCAGTACCCCGGGGACGGATACGCAGTATTTT.

In this sample, this clonotype turned up many times. The chain recombines TRBV6-2 or TRBV6-3 with TRBJ1-1; D is uncertain. The germline V and J ends were trimmed by 8 bases and 0 bases, with 16 bases remaining between them. The CDR3 length is 15 residues. Germline V gene sequence: CDR1 MNHEY, CDR2 SVGEGT. CDR3 in amino acids: CASARNFPMNTEAFF. CDR3 coding DNA: TGTGCCAGCGCTCGGAACTTTCCCATGAACACTGAAGCTTTCTTT.

This clonotype was seen a handful of times. The chain combines TRBV19 with TRBJ2-6; D is ambiguous. This CDR3 has 13 amino acids. Germline V gene data show CDR1 as LNHDA and CDR2 as SQIVND (reference sequence). Between the trimmed V and J ends, which lost 1 base and 2 bases, there was a span of 0 bases. The CDR3, as DNA: TGTGCCAGTAGTATAGCTGGGGCCAACGTCCTGACTTTC. Translated, it gives CASSIAGANVLTF.

This clonotype was counted at least ten times. The chain has TRBV5-6 and TRBJ2-7; 8 positions match TRBD2. The junction had 5 bases not matched to a gene; V was cut back by 3 bases and J by 3 bases. This CDR3 is 14 amino acids long. Germline CDR1 is SGHDT and CDR2 is YYEEEE. The CDR3 reads CASSSGGGGYEQYF. DNA for the CDR3: TGTGCCAGCAGCTCCGGGGGGGGAGGCTACGAGCAGTACTTC. The complete variable domain, with remaining parts taken from reference TRBV5-6 and TRBJ2-7, reads DAGVTQSPTHLIKTRGQQVTLRCSPKSGHDTVSWYQQALGQGPQFIFQYYEEEERQRGNFPDRFSGHQFPNYSSELNVNALLLGDSALYLCASSSGGGGYEQYFGPGTRLTVT.

This clonotype was observed many times. This chain uses TRBV4-3 with TRBJ1-5; D call uncertain. The V gene lost 0 bases and the J gene lost 6 bases, with 12 bases spanning the gap. Germline V gene sequence: CDR1 LGHNA, CDR2 YSLEER. CDR3 length: 15 residues. The CDR3 DNA reads TGCGCCAGCAGCCAAGACAGGAAAATGAGTCAGCCCCAGCATTTT. This gives the protein CASSQDRKMSQPQHF.

This chain joins TRBV5-6 and TRBJ2-7; the match to TRBD1 covers 12 bases. CDR3 length: 15 amino acids. Per germline, CDR1 SGHDT and CDR2 YYEEEE. J gave up 6 bases and V 4 bases, and 8 bases lay outside the gene matches. DNA of the CDR3: TGTGCCAGCAGCAGGGCCGGGACAGGGGGCGTCGAGCAGTACTTC. Its translation is CASSRAGTGGVEQYF.

This clonotype was counted many times. V and J are TRBV18 and TRBJ2-1; 7 positions agree with TRBD1. The CDR3 totals 15 residues. Losses at the gene ends were 4 bases for V and 0 bases for J; bases not matched to a gene: 3. Germline V gene sequence: CDR1 KGHSH, CDR2 LQKENI. The CDR3 loop is CASSHGDSSYNEQFF. In nucleotides, the CDR3 is TGTGCCAGCTCACATGGGGACAGCTCCTACAATGAGCAGTTCTTC.

This clonotype occurred many times. The chain employs TRBV6-2 or TRBV6-3 and TRBJ1-1, with 7 bases fitting TRBD1. The CDR3 covers 14 residues. Germline assignment: CDR1 MNHEY and CDR2 SVGEGT. V trimming: 7 bases; J trimming: 2 bases; junction bases outside the gene matches: 7. The CDR3 bases are TGTGCCAGCACCATGGGGACAGCTAACACTGAAGCTTTCTTT. Its translation is CASTMGTANTEAFF.